These T cell receptor beta chains were read from a single sample in a study of T cell responses to AZD1222 COVID-19 vaccine. Sequencing was performed with immunoSEQ multiplex PCR; in TCRdb, only in-frame clones are kept and a portion is missing. This table holds tens of thousands of clones, over 75% found once. Sequencing used peripheral blood, obtained on day 0 of AZD1222 vaccination. These receptors were taken from an adult in good health. Each CDR3 is given with its conserved first and last residue. Each record gives: clone size, V gene, D gene, J gene, CDR3 protein, CDR3 DNA. The D gene is left open where the match is weak. Clone size is given for some rows only: seen once, a few or many times, or a class if the clone is expanded.

clone size: once; V gene: TRBV3-1/TRBV3-2; D gene: -; J gene: TRBJ1-2; CDR3 protein: CASSYFSGQTNYGYTF; CDR3 DNA: TGTGCCAGCAGCTATTTTTCCGGACAAACTAACTATGGCTACACCTTC
clone size: -; V gene: TRBV19; D gene: TRBD1; J gene: TRBJ1-2; CDR3 protein: CASSILDRGYYGYTF; CDR3 DNA: TGTGCCAGTAGTATTTTGGACAGGGGATACTATGGCTACACCTTC
clone size: -; V gene: TRBV3-1/TRBV3-2; D gene: TRBD2; J gene: TRBJ2-1; CDR3 protein: CASRARSGVYNEQFF; CDR3 DNA: TGTGCCAGCAGGGCCCGTAGCGGGGTCTACAATGAGCAGTTCTTC
clone size: few; V gene: TRBV11-2; D gene: -; J gene: TRBJ2-3; CDR3 protein: CASSFSGQGTDTQYF; CDR3 DNA: TGTGCCAGCAGCTTCTCGGGGCAGGGCACAGATACGCAGTATTTT
clone size: -; V gene: TRBV4-3; D gene: TRBD1; J gene: TRBJ2-3; CDR3 protein: CASSQGREGQGTQYF; CDR3 DNA: TGCGCCAGCAGCCAAGGACGGGAAGGACAGGGTACGCAGTATTTT
clone size: -; V gene: TRBV27; D gene: TRBD2; J gene: TRBJ2-1; CDR3 protein: CASSLRGLAGNRGTYNEQFF; CDR3 DNA: TGTGCCAGCAGTTTACGCGGACTAGCGGGGAACCGAGGGACCTACAATGAGCAGTTCTTC
clone size: -; V gene: TRBV19; D gene: TRBD1; J gene: TRBJ1-1; CDR3 protein: CASSIDGTGGRTEAFF; CDR3 DNA: TGTGCCAGTAGTATAGACGGGACAGGGGGCCGCACTGAAGCTTTCTTT
clone size: -; V gene: TRBV28; D gene: -; J gene: TRBJ2-1; CDR3 protein: CASSFGPYNEQFF; CDR3 DNA: TGTGCCAGCAGTTTCGGTCCCTACAATGAGCAGTTCTTC
clone size: -; V gene: TRBV2; D gene: -; J gene: TRBJ1-3; CDR3 protein: CASSYFPAPASSGNTIYF; CDR3 DNA: TGTGCCAGCAGTTACTTCCCCGCGCCCGCGAGCTCTGGAAACACCATATATTTT
clone size: -; V gene: TRBV25-1; D gene: -; J gene: TRBJ1-5; CDR3 protein: CASSERGGQPQHF; CDR3 DNA: TGTGCCAGCAGTGAGCGGGGAGGTCAGCCCCAGCATTTT
clone size: -; V gene: TRBV3-1/TRBV3-2; D gene: -; J gene: TRBJ1-1; CDR3 protein: CASSQSSRAAFF; CDR3 DNA: TGTGCCAGCAGCCAATCCTCCCGTGCTGCTTTCTTT
clone size: -; V gene: TRBV7-2; D gene: -; J gene: TRBJ1-2; CDR3 protein: CASSPSAQNYGYTF; CDR3 DNA: TGTGCCAGCAGCCCGTCGGCGCAGAACTATGGCTACACCTTC
clone size: -; V gene: TRBV30; D gene: TRBD2; J gene: TRBJ2-1; CDR3 protein: CAWSVPASGGPSAYNEQFF; CDR3 DNA: TGTGCCTGGAGTGTACCGGCCAGCGGGGGTCCAAGCGCCTACAATGAGCAGTTCTTC
clone size: -; V gene: TRBV19; D gene: TRBD1; J gene: TRBJ1-6; CDR3 protein: CASQTGSNSPLHF; CDR3 DNA: TGTGCCAGCCAGACAGGGAGCAATTCACCCCTCCACTTT
clone size: -; V gene: TRBV6-2/TRBV6-3; D gene: TRBD1; J gene: TRBJ1-1; CDR3 protein: CASSWGTGGTEAFF; CDR3 DNA: TGTGCCAGCAGTTGGGGGACAGGGGGCACTGAAGCTTTCTTT
clone size: -; V gene: TRBV5-4; D gene: -; J gene: TRBJ2-3; CDR3 protein: CASSLLGDTQYF; CDR3 DNA: TGTGCCAGCAGCTTGCTAGGAGATACGCAGTATTTT
clone size: -; V gene: TRBV19; D gene: TRBD1; J gene: TRBJ1-6; CDR3 protein: CASTDRGLEGSPLHF; CDR3 DNA: TGTGCCAGTACCGACAGGGGGCTAGAAGGTTCACCCCTCCACTTT
clone size: -; V gene: TRBV15; D gene: -; J gene: TRBJ2-1; CDR3 protein: CATSRASPGTSYNEQFF; CDR3 DNA: TGTGCCACCAGCAGGGCTAGTCCCGGGACTTCCTACAATGAGCAGTTCTTC
clone size: -; V gene: TRBV5-1; D gene: -; J gene: TRBJ1-2; CDR3 protein: CASSLSREGYTF; CDR3 DNA: TGCGCCAGCAGCTTGAGCCGCGAGGGCTACACCTTC
clone size: -; V gene: TRBV19; D gene: -; J gene: TRBJ1-2; CDR3 protein: CASSFRANYGYTF; CDR3 DNA: TGTGCCAGTAGCTTTAGAGCTAACTATGGCTACACCTTC
clone size: -; V gene: TRBV19; D gene: -; J gene: TRBJ1-6; CDR3 protein: CASSIAQGDSPLHF; CDR3 DNA: TGTGCCAGTAGTATAGCACAAGGCGATTCACCCCTCCACTTT
clone size: -; V gene: TRBV4-1; D gene: -; J gene: TRBJ2-3; CDR3 protein: CASSQVMDTQYF; CDR3 DNA: TGCGCCAGCAGCCAAGTTATGGATACGCAGTATTTT
clone size: -; V gene: TRBV27; D gene: -; J gene: TRBJ1-1; CDR3 protein: CASRPYLFTGNTEAFF; CDR3 DNA: TGTGCCAGCAGACCCTACCTATTCACGGGAAACACTGAAGCTTTCTTT
clone size: once; V gene: TRBV18; D gene: -; J gene: TRBJ1-1; CDR3 protein: CASSYSGALRSEAFF; CDR3 DNA: TGTGCCAGTTCATATTCAGGGGCCCTCCGTTCTGAAGCTTTCTTT
clone size: -; V gene: TRBV27; D gene: TRBD2; J gene: TRBJ2-1; CDR3 protein: CASSLMSSGGVDEQFF; CDR3 DNA: TGTGCCAGCAGTTTAATGTCTAGCGGGGGGGTAGATGAGCAGTTCTTC
clone size: -; V gene: TRBV15; D gene: -; J gene: TRBJ1-2; CDR3 protein: CATSRDRQVNYGYTF; CDR3 DNA: TGTGCCACCAGCAGAGATAGACAGGTCAACTATGGCTACACCTTC
clone size: -; V gene: TRBV25-1; D gene: TRBD1; J gene: TRBJ2-2; CDR3 protein: CASTQQGSTGELFF; CDR3 DNA: TGTGCCAGCACTCAACAGGGGAGCACCGGGGAGCTGTTTTTT
clone size: -; V gene: TRBV24-1; D gene: -; J gene: TRBJ1-2; CDR3 protein: CATSVGGYGYTF; CDR3 DNA: TGTGCCACCAGTGTCGGCGGTTATGGCTACACCTTC
clone size: -; V gene: TRBV30; D gene: TRBD1; J gene: TRBJ1-2; CDR3 protein: CAWTPDRASGGYGYTF; CDR3 DNA: TGTGCCTGGACTCCCGACAGGGCCTCTGGGGGCTATGGCTACACCTTC